These T cell receptor beta chains were read from a single sample in a study of blood T cell repertoires in COVID-19. The assay was immunoSEQ multiplex PCR, and TCRdb's table has in-frame clones only and misses some. In the table there are fewer than 500,000 clones, 80% to 90% of which are singletons. The sequencing input was peripheral blood. These receptors all stem from a man between 18 and 35 years old with COVID-19, enrolled during active disease. Both conserved end residues are part of each CDR3. A D gene is named only where the DNA matches it firmly. Clone size, where shown, is once, few, many, or a class for clones that have expanded.

NA,NA,TRBV3-1/TRBV3-2,TRBJ1-3,TGTGCCAGCAGCCAGACGGGGGAGTTCCCCCGAAACACCATATATTTT,CASSQTGEFPRNTIYF
NA,NA,TRBV3-1/TRBV3-2,TRBJ1-2,TGTGCCAGCAGCCAAGATATTACAGGCCCAAGGAGCTACACCTTC,CASSQDITGPRSYTF
few,NA,TRBV27,TRBJ2-1,TGTGCCAGCAGTTTCAACAGGGTTAATGAGCAGTTCTTC,CASSFNRVNEQFF
NA,NA,TRBV18,TRBJ2-3,TGTGCCAGCTCACCACCGCAGGGCACAGATACGCAGTATTTT,CASSPPQGTDTQYF
NA,TRBD1,TRBV4-2,TRBJ2-2,TGTGCCAGCAGCCAAGGACAGGGGGCCGGGGAGCTGTTTTTT,CASSQGQGAGELFF
NA,NA,TRBV3-1/TRBV3-2,TRBJ2-3,TGTGCCAGCAGCCAAACCCCAGGCACAGATACGCAGTATTTT,CASSQTPGTDTQYF
NA,TRBD1,TRBV12-3/TRBV12-4,TRBJ2-7,TGTGCCAGCAGTCTCGGGACAGGGAGCGAGCAGTACTTC,CASSLGTGSEQYF
NA,TRBD1,TRBV18,TRBJ1-4,TGTGCCAGCTCAGGGACAGGTGCAACTAATGAAAAACTGTTTTTT,CASSGTGATNEKLFF
NA,NA,TRBV11-1,TRBJ2-5,TGTGCCAGCAGCTTAGAACGGTCTGGGCTTGGGACCCAGTACTTC,CASSLERSGLGTQYF
NA,TRBD1,TRBV11-1,TRBJ2-7,TGTGCCAGCAGCCCCCGGGACAGGCGGCCGAGCGAGCAGTACTTC,CASSPRDRRPSEQYF
once,TRBD1,TRBV6-4,TRBJ1-1,TGTGCCAGCAGGATCGACAGGGGGTACACTGAAGCTTTCTTT,CASRIDRGYTEAFF
once,TRBD1,TRBV5-4,TRBJ1-2,TGTGCCAGCAGCGGGGGGACAGAGACTAACTATGGCTACACCTTC,CASSGGTETNYGYTF
few,NA,TRBV14,TRBJ2-1,TGTGCCAGCAGCCAAGACAATGACAATGAGCAGTTCTTC,CASSQDNDNEQFF
NA,NA,TRBV7-2,TRBJ2-1,TGTGCCAGCACAGACTACCCCTACAATGAGCAGTTCTTC,CASTDYPYNEQFF
NA,TRBD1,TRBV20-1,TRBJ1-2,TGCAGTGCTAGTCGCACAGGGGGCAAATATGGCTACACCTTC,CSASRTGGKYGYTF
few,TRBD1,TRBV11-2,TRBJ2-7,TGTGCCAGCAGCTTATTGACAGGGGACTACGAGCAGTACTTC,CASSLLTGDYEQYF
few,TRBD2,TRBV27,TRBJ2-3,TGTGCCAGCGGGATAGCGGGGGGGCACACAGATACGCAGTATTTT,CASGIAGGHTDTQYF
NA,NA,TRBV20-1,TRBJ1-2,TGCAGTGCTAGTACCAGGAACCCTTCTAGCTACACCTTC,CSASTRNPSSYTF
NA,NA,TRBV7-9,TRBJ1-5,TGTGCCAGCAGCTTAGGTCCAGGCCGGAATGGCAATCAGCCCCAGCATTTT,CASSLGPGRNGNQPQHF
NA,NA,TRBV11-3,TRBJ1-2,TGTGCCAGCAGCTTGCGGGGGCCGGATGGCTACACCTTC,CASSLRGPDGYTF
NA,NA,TRBV30,TRBJ1-4,TGTGCCTGGAGGAGGGAATTAAATGAAAAACTGTTTTTT,CAWRRELNEKLFF
NA,NA,TRBV6-1,TRBJ1-5,TGTGCCAGCAGTGAAGGAACCATGGGTGGAGGCAATCAGCCCCAGCATTTT,CASSEGTMGGGNQPQHF
NA,TRBD1,TRBV11-3,TRBJ2-1,TGTGCCAGCAGCTTAATGGGACAGCCCTACAATGAGCAGTTCTTC,CASSLMGQPYNEQFF
NA,TRBD2,TRBV6-4,TRBJ2-5,TGTGCCAGCAGTGCCACCCCCCGGGGGGGCAAAGAGACCCAGTACTTC,CASSATPRGGKETQYF
NA,NA,TRBV18,TRBJ2-1,TGTGCCAGCTCACCGGACGCGGGGGCTGGAAGAAATGAGCAGTTCTTC,CASSPDAGAGRNEQFF
once,TRBD1,TRBV5-4,TRBJ1-2,TGTGCCAGCAGCCCCTTCACAGGGGGCATCCGCTATGGCTACACCTTC,CASSPFTGGIRYGYTF
NA,TRBD1,TRBV5-1,TRBJ2-5,TGCGCCAGCAGCTACGGGACAGGGGCCGGAAAACCCCAAGAGACCCAGTACTTC,CASSYGTGAGKPQETQYF
NA,NA,TRBV18,TRBJ2-5,TGTGCCAGCTCACCGCAGTTTACCGTCCAAGAGACCCAGTACTTC,CASSPQFTVQETQYF
NA,NA,TRBV2,TRBJ2-2,TGTGCCAGCATGGGGGCAGGCGCGAACACCGGGGAGCTGTTTTTT,CASMGAGANTGELFF
NA,NA,TRBV7-2,TRBJ2-7,TGTGCCAGCAGCTCCCGGGGTACCGAGCAGTACTTC,CASSSRGTEQYF
NA,NA,TRBV19,TRBJ2-1,TGTGCCAGTAGTATAGATAGGAGATCTTACAATGAGCAGTTCTTC,CASSIDRRSYNEQFF
NA,TRBD1,TRBV6-1,TRBJ1-2,TGTGCCAGCAGTGAAATCGGCCGACAGGGGGCGGCCTATGGCTACACCTTC,CASSEIGRQGAAYGYTF
NA,NA,TRBV9,TRBJ2-2,TGTGCCAGCAGCTTTCAGGAATTCGGGGAGCTGTTTTTT,CASSFQEFGELFF
NA,TRBD1,TRBV6-5,TRBJ1-2,TGTGCCAGCAGTCGGACAGGGCAGACGTATGGCTACACCTTC,CASSRTGQTYGYTF
NA,TRBD1,TRBV5-4,TRBJ2-7,TGTGCCAGCAGCTCGAGGGACAGGGCGGCCTACGAGCAGTACTTC,CASSSRDRAAYEQYF
NA,NA,TRBV15,TRBJ1-2,TGTGCCACCAGCAGAGATCCGGACAGCTTCTATGGCTACACCTTC,CATSRDPDSFYGYTF
NA,TRBD2,TRBV18,TRBJ2-4,TGTGCCAGCTCACGGCGGGAGGATCTAGCCAAAAACATTCAGTACTTC,CASSRREDLAKNIQYF
NA,NA,TRBV2,TRBJ2-7,TGTGCCAGCAGTGTTTTGGGGGGACCTTACGAGCAGTACTTC,CASSVLGGPYEQYF
NA,NA,TRBV7-9,TRBJ2-5,TGTGCCAGCAGCTCACCGGACTACCAAGAGACCCAGTACTTC,CASSSPDYQETQYF
NA,TRBD2,TRBV10-3,TRBJ2-7,TGTGCCATCAGCAGACTAGCGGGAGCCGAAGAGCAGTACTTC,CAISRLAGAEEQYF
once,TRBD1,TRBV13,TRBJ1-2,TGTGCCAGCAGCTTATACAGGGGCTATGGCTACACCTTC,CASSLYRGYGYTF
NA,NA,TRBV12-3/TRBV12-4,TRBJ2-4,TGTGCCAGCAGTTTAAGGGGCGGCATTCAGTACTTC,CASSLRGGIQYF
NA,NA,TRBV2,TRBJ1-2,TGTGCCAGCAGTGAGACTGAAAGATACTATGGCTACACCTTC,CASSETERYYGYTF
NA,TRBD1,TRBV6-5,TRBJ1-5,TGTGCCAGCAGTCCCATGGACAGGACGGGACAGCCCCAGCATTTT,CASSPMDRTGQPQHF
NA,TRBD2,TRBV27,TRBJ2-1,TGTGCCAGCAGTCCTAGCGGGGGGCACAATGAGCAGTTCTTC,CASSPSGGHNEQFF
NA,NA,TRBV6-5,TRBJ2-1,TGTGCCAGCAGCGGAAGGGGGGGTCTCTACAATGAGCAGTTCTTC,CASSGRGGLYNEQFF
NA,NA,TRBV11-2,TRBJ2-7,TGTGCCAGCAGCTTAGACCCCCGGGGTGGGGAGCAGTACTTC,CASSLDPRGGEQYF